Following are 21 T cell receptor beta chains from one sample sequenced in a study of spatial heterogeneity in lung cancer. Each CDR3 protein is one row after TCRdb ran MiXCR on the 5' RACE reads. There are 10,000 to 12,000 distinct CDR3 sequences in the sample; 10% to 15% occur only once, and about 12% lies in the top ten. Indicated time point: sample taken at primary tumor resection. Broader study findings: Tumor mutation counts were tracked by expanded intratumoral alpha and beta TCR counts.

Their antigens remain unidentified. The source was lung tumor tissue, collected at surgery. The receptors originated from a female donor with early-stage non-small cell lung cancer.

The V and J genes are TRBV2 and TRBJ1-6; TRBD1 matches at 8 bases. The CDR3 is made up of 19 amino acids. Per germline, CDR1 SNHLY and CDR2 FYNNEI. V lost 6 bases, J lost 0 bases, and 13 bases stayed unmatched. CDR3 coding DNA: TGTGCCAGCAGGCTCTCCCCGGGACAGGCCAGCTCCTATAATTCACCCCTCCACTTT. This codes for CASRLSPGQASSYNSPLHF.

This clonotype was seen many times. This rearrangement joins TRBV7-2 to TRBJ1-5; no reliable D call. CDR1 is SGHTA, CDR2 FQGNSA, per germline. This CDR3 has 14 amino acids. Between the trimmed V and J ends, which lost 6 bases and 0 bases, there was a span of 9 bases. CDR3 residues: CASSWVDSNQPQHF. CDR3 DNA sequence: TGTGCCAGCAGTTGGGTAGATAGCAATCAGCCCCAGCATTTT.

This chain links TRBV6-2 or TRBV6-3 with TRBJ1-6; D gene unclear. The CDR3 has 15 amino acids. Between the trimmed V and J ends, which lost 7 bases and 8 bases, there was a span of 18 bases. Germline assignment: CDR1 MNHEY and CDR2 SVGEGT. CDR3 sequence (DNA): TGTGCCAGCACCTCCCGGTGGGTGAGAGATTCACCCCTCCACTTT. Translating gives CASTSRWVRDSPLHF.

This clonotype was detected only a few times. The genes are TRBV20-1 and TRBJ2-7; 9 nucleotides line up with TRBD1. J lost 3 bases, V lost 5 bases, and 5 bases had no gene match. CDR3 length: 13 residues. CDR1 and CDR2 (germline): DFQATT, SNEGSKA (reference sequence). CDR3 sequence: CSAAGTGIYEQYF. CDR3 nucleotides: TGCAGTGCTGCCGGGACAGGGATCTACGAGCAGTACTTC.

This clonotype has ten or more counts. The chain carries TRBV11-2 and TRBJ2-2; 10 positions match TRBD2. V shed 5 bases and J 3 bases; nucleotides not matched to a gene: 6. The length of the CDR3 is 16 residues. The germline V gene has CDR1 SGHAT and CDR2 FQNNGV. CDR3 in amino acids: CASSPLAGGDTGELFF. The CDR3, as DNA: TGTGCCAGCAGCCCATTAGCGGGAGGTGACACCGGGGAGCTGTTTTTT.

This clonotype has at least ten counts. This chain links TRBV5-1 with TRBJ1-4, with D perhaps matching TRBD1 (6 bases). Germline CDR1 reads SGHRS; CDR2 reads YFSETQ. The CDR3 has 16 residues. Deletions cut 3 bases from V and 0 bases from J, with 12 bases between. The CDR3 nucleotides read TGCGCCAGCAGCTCCACCGGACAGACAACTAATGAAAAACTGTTTTTT. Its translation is CASSSTGQTTNEKLFF.

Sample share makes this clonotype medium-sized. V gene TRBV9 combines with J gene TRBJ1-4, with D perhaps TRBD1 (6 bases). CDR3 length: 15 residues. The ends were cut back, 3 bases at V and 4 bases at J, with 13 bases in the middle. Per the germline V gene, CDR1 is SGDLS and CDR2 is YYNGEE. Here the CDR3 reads CASSAGTRINEKLFF. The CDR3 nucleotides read TGTGCCAGCAGCGCGGGGACAAGAATTAATGAAAAACTGTTTTTT.

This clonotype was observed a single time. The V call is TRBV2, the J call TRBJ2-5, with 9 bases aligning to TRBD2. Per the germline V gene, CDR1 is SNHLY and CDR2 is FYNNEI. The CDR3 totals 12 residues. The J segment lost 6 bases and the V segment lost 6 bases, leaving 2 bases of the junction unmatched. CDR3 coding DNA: TGTGCCAGCAGCGCGGGGGGGCAGACCCAGTACTTC. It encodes CASSAGGQTQYF.

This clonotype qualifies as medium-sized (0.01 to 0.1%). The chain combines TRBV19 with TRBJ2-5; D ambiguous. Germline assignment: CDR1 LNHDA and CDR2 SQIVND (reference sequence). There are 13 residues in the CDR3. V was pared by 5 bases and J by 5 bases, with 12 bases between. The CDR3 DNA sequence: TGTGCCAGTAGTGTGGTGGGCCAGGAGACCCAGTACTTC. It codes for CASSVVGQETQYF.

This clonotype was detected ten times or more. CDR3 nucleotides: TGTGCCAGCAGGTACAGGGGTGAGCAGTTCTTC. This sequence encodes CASRYRGEQFF. The V call is TRBV6-2 or TRBV6-3, the J call TRBJ2-1; the match to TRBD1 covers 7 bases. The trim removed 6 bases at V and 9 bases at J, leaving 2 bases unmatched. Germline CDR1 MNHEY, CDR2 SVGEGT. CDR3 length equals 11 residues.

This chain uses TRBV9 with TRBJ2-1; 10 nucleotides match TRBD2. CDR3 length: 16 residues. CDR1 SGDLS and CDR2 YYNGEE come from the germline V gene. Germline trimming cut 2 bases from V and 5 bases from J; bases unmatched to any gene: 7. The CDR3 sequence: CASSVLSGGADNEQFF. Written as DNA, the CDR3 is TGTGCCAGCAGCGTTCTAAGCGGGGGGGCCGACAATGAGCAGTTCTTC.

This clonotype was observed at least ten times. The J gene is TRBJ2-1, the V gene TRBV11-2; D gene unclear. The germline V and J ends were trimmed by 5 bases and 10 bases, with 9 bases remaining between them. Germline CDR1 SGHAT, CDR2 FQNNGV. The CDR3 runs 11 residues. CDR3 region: CASSLMREQFF. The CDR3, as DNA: TGTGCCAGCAGCCTTATGAGGGAGCAGTTCTTC.

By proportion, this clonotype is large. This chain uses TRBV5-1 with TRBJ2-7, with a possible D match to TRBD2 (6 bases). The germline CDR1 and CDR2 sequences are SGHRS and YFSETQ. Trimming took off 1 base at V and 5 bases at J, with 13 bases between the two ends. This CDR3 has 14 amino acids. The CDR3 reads CASSLSAGRNEQYF. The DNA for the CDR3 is TGCGCCAGCAGCTTGTCGGCAGGGAGGAACGAGCAGTACTTC.

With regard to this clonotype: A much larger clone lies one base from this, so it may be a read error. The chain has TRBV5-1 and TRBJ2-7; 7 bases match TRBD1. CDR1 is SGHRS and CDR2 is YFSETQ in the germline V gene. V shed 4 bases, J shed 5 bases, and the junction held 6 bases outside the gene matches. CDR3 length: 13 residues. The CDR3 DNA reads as TGCGCCAGCAGCCCGGACAGGTCTCACGAGCAGTACTTC. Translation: CASSPDRSHEQYF. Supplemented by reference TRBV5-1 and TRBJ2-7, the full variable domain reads KAGVTQTPRYLIKTRGQQVTLSCSPISGHRSVSWYQQTPGQGLQFLFEYFSETQRNKGNFPGRFSGRQFSNSRSEMNVSTLELGDSALYLCASSPDRSHEQYFGPGTRLTVT.

The CDR3: CASRRVSTGVEQYF. CDR3 sequence (DNA): TGCGCCAGCCGCCGCGTCTCTACAGGGGTCGAGCAGTACTTC. The chain combines TRBV5-1 with TRBJ2-7; 7 positions agree with TRBD1. The CDR3 totals 14 residues. The germline gives CDR1 SGHRS, CDR2 YFSETQ. With 7 bases clipped from V and 6 bases from J, the junction kept 13 bases outside the gene matches.

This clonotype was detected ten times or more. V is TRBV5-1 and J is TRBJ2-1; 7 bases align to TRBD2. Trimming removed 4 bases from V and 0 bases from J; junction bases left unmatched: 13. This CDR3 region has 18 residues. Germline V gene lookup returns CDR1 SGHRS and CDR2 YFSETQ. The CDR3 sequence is CASSPSAGTEPSYNEQFF. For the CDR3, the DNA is TGCGCCAGCAGCCCCTCAGCGGGGACCGAACCCTCCTACAATGAGCAGTTCTTC.

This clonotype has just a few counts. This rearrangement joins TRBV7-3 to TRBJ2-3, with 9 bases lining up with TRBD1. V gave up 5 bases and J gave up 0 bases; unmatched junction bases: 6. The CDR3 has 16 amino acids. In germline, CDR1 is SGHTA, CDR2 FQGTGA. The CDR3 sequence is CASSLAGQGSTDTQYF. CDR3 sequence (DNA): TGTGCCAGCAGCCTAGCCGGACAGGGGAGCACAGATACGCAGTATTTT.

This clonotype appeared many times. As DNA, the CDR3 is TGTGCCAGCAGCCCAGGACAGGGCTTACATGGCTACACCTTC. It translates to CASSPGQGLHGYTF. The chain carries TRBV7-9 and TRBJ1-2, with 8 bases aligning to TRBD1. In germline, CDR1 is SEHNR, CDR2 FQNEAQ (reference sequence). The V gene end was trimmed by 5 bases and the J gene end by 6 bases; junction bases not matched to a gene: 8. This CDR3 spans 14 amino acids.

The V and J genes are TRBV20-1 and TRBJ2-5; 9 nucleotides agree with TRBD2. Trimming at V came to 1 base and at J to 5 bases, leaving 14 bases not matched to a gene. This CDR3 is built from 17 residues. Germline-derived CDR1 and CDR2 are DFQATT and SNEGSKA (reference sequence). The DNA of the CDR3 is TGCAGTGCTAGAGGGGGAACTAGCGGGCCGATGCGGGAGACCCAGTACTTC. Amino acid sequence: CSARGGTSGPMRETQYF.

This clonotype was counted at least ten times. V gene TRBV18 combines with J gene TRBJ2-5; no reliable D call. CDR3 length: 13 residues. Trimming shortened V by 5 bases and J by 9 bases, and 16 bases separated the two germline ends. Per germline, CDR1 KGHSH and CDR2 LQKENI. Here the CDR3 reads CASSSPAADAQYF. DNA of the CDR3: TGTGCCAGCTCATCCCCGGCCGCGGATGCCCAGTACTTC. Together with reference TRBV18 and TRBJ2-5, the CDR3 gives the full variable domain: NAGVMQNPRHLVRRRGQEARLRCSPMKGHSHVYWYRQLPEEGLKFMVYLQKENIIDESGMPKERFSAEFPKEGPSILRIQQVVRGDSAAYFCASSSPAADAQYFGPGTRLLVL.

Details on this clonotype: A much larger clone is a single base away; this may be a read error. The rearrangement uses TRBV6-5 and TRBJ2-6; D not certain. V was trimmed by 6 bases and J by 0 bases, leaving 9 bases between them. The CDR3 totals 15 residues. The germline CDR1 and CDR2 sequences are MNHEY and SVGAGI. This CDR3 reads CASSLSHSGANVLTF. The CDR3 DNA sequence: TGTGCCAGCAGCCTTAGTCACTCTGGGGCCAACGTCCTGACTTTC.